This T cell receptor beta chain comes out of a study of blood T cell repertoires in COVID-19. Germline V gives CDR1 LNHDA, CDR2 SQIVND (reference sequence). The length of the CDR3 is 13 residues. Trimming cost V 7 bases and J 2 bases, with 9 bases left between them. Clones were sequenced by immunoSEQ multiplex PCR, and TCRdb holds only the in-frame ones, with some missing. The table lists approximately 250,000 clones, roughly 91% of them singletons. The rearrangement joins TRBV19 to TRBJ1-3; no reliable D call. This receptor was taken from a man aged 30 to 45 with COVID-19, enrolled during active disease. The sequenced material came from peripheral blood. The CDR3 spells CASTNGPGNTIYF. The CDR3 DNA reads as TGTGCCAGTACGAATGGGCCTGGAAACACCATATATTTT.